The text below deals with one T cell receptor (beta chain). Its antigen is as yet unknown. A much larger clone differs by one base, so this may be a read error. These data are taken from a study of tumor-infiltrating lymphocytes in primary liver carcinoma. Notes on the study in general: Lesser overlap characterized tumor-adjacent and tumor-blood pairs relative to tumor region pairs.

The roughly 17-31 mg bulk tissue piece was not sorted before simultaneous RNA and DNA extraction. The researchers produced TCR beta cDNA from approximately 550 ng total RNA with a constant-region primer. Three nested multiplex PCR rounds, a slightly modified ARM-PCR method, built the TCR beta libraries. Researchers ran the first two PCR rounds for roughly 11 cycles each with TRBV1-TRBV30 forward primers and a C-beta reverse primer. TCRdb re-derived calls from the multiplex PCR reads in MiXCR, one entry per CDR3 protein. The sample contains 40,000 to 60,000 distinct CDR3 sequences, approximately 70% of which appear only once. Trimming stripped 1 base from V and 12 bases from J, with 15 bases between. Germline V gene lookup returns CDR1 MDHEN and CDR2 SYDVKM. This CDR3 contains 14 residues.

This TCR was sampled from a man aged 40-55 years with primary liver carcinoma and hepatitis B virus infection. The chain employs TRBV28 and TRBJ1-4, with D hard to call. The sample was liver tumor tissue from sampling region 5. Subset reported: tumor region T5, tumor centre. CDR3 sequence reads: CASSLSGEREELFF. The CDR3 nucleotides read TGTGCCAGCAGTTTATCAGGAGAGCGGGAAGAACTGTTTTTT.